These T cell receptor beta chains were read from a single sample in a study of blood T cell repertoires in COVID-19. Data came from immunoSEQ multiplex PCR; TCRdb stores just in-frame clones and leaves some out. The data hold hundreds of thousands of clones, with around nine tenths observed a single time. Sequencing input: PBMCs or T cells enriched from blood (not recorded which). These receptors all stem from a woman between 55 and 75 years old in a cohort exposed to, infected with or recovered from COVID-19 (not recorded which). Each CDR3 is given with its conserved first and last residue. The order of the fields is J gene, clone size, V gene, D gene, CDR3 length, CDR3 protein, CDR3 DNA. D genes are given only for firm matches. The size entry is marked missing in some rows and otherwise reads once, few, many or a size class.

J gene: TRBJ2-3
clone size: NA
V gene: TRBV7-2
D gene: TRBD2
CDR3 length: 15
CDR3 protein: CASRKGLAGGDTQYF
CDR3 DNA: TGTGCCAGCAGGAAGGGACTAGCGGGAGGGGATACGCAGTATTTT

J gene: TRBJ1-5
clone size: NA
V gene: TRBV27
D gene: NA
CDR3 length: 14
CDR3 protein: CASSSTGRQQPQHF
CDR3 DNA: TGTGCCAGCAGTTCCACAGGGCGGCAGCAGCCCCAGCATTTT

J gene: TRBJ1-2
clone size: NA
V gene: TRBV28
D gene: NA
CDR3 length: 13
CDR3 protein: CATKGRSDYGYTF
CDR3 DNA: TGTGCCACCAAGGGGAGGTCGGACTATGGCTACACCTTC

J gene: TRBJ2-7
clone size: NA
V gene: TRBV5-1
D gene: NA
CDR3 length: 17
CDR3 protein: CASSLRSLAANSYEQYF
CDR3 DNA: TGCGCCAGCAGCTTACGAAGCTTAGCGGCAAACTCCTACGAGCAGTACTTC

J gene: TRBJ1-4
clone size: few
V gene: TRBV7-9
D gene: TRBD1
CDR3 length: 15
CDR3 protein: CASSYGTGLNEKLFF
CDR3 DNA: TGTGCCAGCAGCTACGGGACAGGGCTTAATGAAAAACTGTTTTTT

J gene: TRBJ2-1
clone size: NA
V gene: TRBV5-4
D gene: NA
CDR3 length: 12
CDR3 protein: CASSPAPGLEFF
CDR3 DNA: TGTGCCAGCAGCCCGGCACCGGGACTCGAGTTCTTC

J gene: TRBJ2-1
clone size: NA
V gene: TRBV19
D gene: TRBD2
CDR3 length: 16
CDR3 protein: CASSFRTSGSYNEQFF
CDR3 DNA: TGTGCCAGTAGTTTCCGGACTAGCGGCTCCTACAATGAGCAGTTCTTC

J gene: TRBJ2-2
clone size: NA
V gene: TRBV7-7
D gene: NA
CDR3 length: 14
CDR3 protein: CASRRNSVTGELFF
CDR3 DNA: TGTGCTAGCAGGAGGAATAGCGTCACCGGGGAGCTGTTTTTT

J gene: TRBJ2-2
clone size: NA
V gene: TRBV11-2
D gene: NA
CDR3 length: 16
CDR3 protein: CASSPPGKGRERELFF
CDR3 DNA: TGTGCCAGCAGCCCCCCCGGGAAGGGACGGGAGCGGGAGCTGTTTTTT

J gene: TRBJ1-2
clone size: NA
V gene: TRBV28
D gene: NA
CDR3 length: 12
CDR3 protein: CASSLLSVGYTF
CDR3 DNA: TGTGCCAGCAGCCTCTTATCAGTTGGCTACACCTTC

J gene: TRBJ2-3
clone size: NA
V gene: TRBV7-3
D gene: TRBD1
CDR3 length: 17
CDR3 protein: CASSPRLTGDLPDTQYF
CDR3 DNA: TGTGCCAGCAGCCCCCGCTTGACAGGGGACCTCCCAGATACGCAGTATTTT

J gene: TRBJ2-2
clone size: NA
V gene: TRBV3-1/TRBV3-2
D gene: TRBD1
CDR3 length: 16
CDR3 protein: CASSPRTGEYTGELFF
CDR3 DNA: TGTGCCAGCAGCCCCCGGACAGGGGAGTACACCGGGGAGCTGTTTTTT

J gene: TRBJ2-5
clone size: NA
V gene: TRBV18
D gene: NA
CDR3 length: 17
CDR3 protein: CASSPSSGVGEQETQYF
CDR3 DNA: TGTGCCAGCTCACCATCGTCGGGTGTTGGGGAGCAAGAGACCCAGTACTTC

J gene: TRBJ2-7
clone size: NA
V gene: TRBV3-1/TRBV3-2
D gene: TRBD1
CDR3 length: 13
CDR3 protein: CASSQVTGEEQYF
CDR3 DNA: TGTGCCAGCAGCCAAGTAACAGGGGAAGAGCAGTACTTC

J gene: TRBJ1-5
clone size: NA
V gene: TRBV7-8
D gene: TRBD1
CDR3 length: 15
CDR3 protein: CASTLQGANNQPQHF
CDR3 DNA: TGTGCCAGCACCTTACAGGGGGCCAACAATCAGCCCCAGCATTTT

J gene: TRBJ2-3
clone size: few
V gene: TRBV7-3
D gene: NA
CDR3 length: 16
CDR3 protein: CASSQGAGVGTDTQYF
CDR3 DNA: TGTGCCAGCAGCCAGGGGGCGGGAGTCGGGACAGATACGCAGTATTTT

J gene: TRBJ2-1
clone size: NA
V gene: TRBV3-1/TRBV3-2
D gene: TRBD2
CDR3 length: 13
CDR3 protein: CASSQDRLADQFF
CDR3 DNA: TGTGCCAGCAGCCAAGATCGACTAGCGGATCAGTTCTTC

J gene: TRBJ2-7
clone size: NA
V gene: TRBV6-2/TRBV6-3
D gene: NA
CDR3 length: 14
CDR3 protein: CASSYSTSSYEQYF
CDR3 DNA: TGTGCCAGCAGTTACTCGACTTCCTCCTACGAGCAGTACTTC

J gene: TRBJ1-3
clone size: NA
V gene: TRBV19
D gene: NA
CDR3 length: 16
CDR3 protein: CASSPGARGAGNTIYF
CDR3 DNA: TGTGCCAGTAGCCCGGGGGCCCGGGGGGCTGGAAACACCATATATTTT

J gene: TRBJ2-4
clone size: NA
V gene: TRBV24-1
D gene: NA
CDR3 length: 17
CDR3 protein: CATSDTSNPGAKNIQYF
CDR3 DNA: TGTGCCACCAGTGATACATCTAACCCCGGGGCCAAAAACATTCAGTACTTC

J gene: TRBJ2-7
clone size: once
V gene: TRBV5-1
D gene: TRBD2
CDR3 length: 11
CDR3 protein: CASSPGGEQYF
CDR3 DNA: TGCGCCAGCAGCCCGGGGGGGGAGCAGTACTTC

J gene: TRBJ2-5
clone size: few
V gene: TRBV28
D gene: TRBD2
CDR3 length: 17
CDR3 protein: CASSLQGGGRAQETQYF
CDR3 DNA: TGTGCCAGCAGTTTACAAGGGGGCGGGAGGGCCCAAGAGACCCAGTACTTC

J gene: TRBJ2-7
clone size: NA
V gene: TRBV10-3
D gene: NA
CDR3 length: 13
CDR3 protein: CAISNTGLSEQYF
CDR3 DNA: TGTGCCATCAGTAATACAGGGTTGAGTGAGCAGTACTTC